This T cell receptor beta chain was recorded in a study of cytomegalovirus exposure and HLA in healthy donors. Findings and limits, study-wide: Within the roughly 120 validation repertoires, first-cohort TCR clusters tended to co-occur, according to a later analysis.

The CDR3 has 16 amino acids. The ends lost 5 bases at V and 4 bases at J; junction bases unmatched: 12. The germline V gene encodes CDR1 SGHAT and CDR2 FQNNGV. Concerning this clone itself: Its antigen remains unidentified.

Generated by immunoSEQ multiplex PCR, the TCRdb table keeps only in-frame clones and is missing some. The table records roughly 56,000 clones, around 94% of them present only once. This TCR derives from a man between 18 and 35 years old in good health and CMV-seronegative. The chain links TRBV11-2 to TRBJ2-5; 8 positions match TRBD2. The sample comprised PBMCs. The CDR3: CASSPLVAGTRETQYF. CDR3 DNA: TGTGCCAGCAGCCCTTTAGTAGCGGGGACGCGAGAGACCCAGTACTTC.